The 24 T cell receptor beta chains listed next were all sequenced from one sample in a study of cytomegalovirus exposure and HLA in healthy donors. Primers included in the PCR were 60 Vbeta and 13 Jbeta primers. The data were produced by immunoSEQ multiplex PCR, yet TCRdb's version contains in-frame clones alone and is incomplete. The sample lists about 130,000 clones; roughly two thirds were seen once. Sequencing was performed on PBMCs. The receptors here all came from a man younger than 40 in good health and CMV-seropositive.

The chain uses TRBV29-1 and TRBJ1-5, with TRBD1 matching 7 bases. Germline trimming cut 4 bases from V and 5 bases from J; bases unmatched to any gene: 5. Germline V gene lookup returns CDR1 SQVTM and CDR2 ANQGSEA. The CDR3 has 13 amino acids. Written as DNA, the CDR3 is TGCAGCGTTGGGGGGGACAGATATCAGCCCCAGCATTTT. As protein: CSVGGDRYQPQHF.

The V call is TRBV19, the J call TRBJ1-1; 7 positions match TRBD1. Germline CDR1 LNHDA, CDR2 SQIVND (reference sequence). Trimming removed 2 bases from V and 0 bases from J; junction bases left unmatched: 6. The CDR3 length is 16 residues. The CDR3 loop reads CASSILTGFMNTEAFF. The DNA of the CDR3 is TGTGCCAGTAGTATACTGACAGGGTTCATGAACACTGAAGCTTTCTTT.

The chain has TRBV6-1 and TRBJ1-4, with D unclear. The CDR3 covers 14 residues. The germline V and J ends were trimmed by 4 bases and 8 bases, with 14 bases remaining between them. CDR1 and CDR2 from the germline V gene are MNHNS and SASEGT. This CDR3 reads CASSGQANREKLFF. CDR3 coding DNA: TGTGCCAGCAGTGGCCAGGCAAATAGGGAAAAACTGTTTTTT.

V gene TRBV5-1 combines with J gene TRBJ1-1, with D tentatively TRBD1 (6 bases). V was cut by 4 bases and J by 11 bases, with 18 bases left in between. CDR3 size: 13 residues. CDR1 SGHRS and CDR2 YFSETQ come from the germline V gene. The CDR3: CASSTGEQGRAFF. The CDR3 DNA sequence: TGCGCCAGCAGCACTGGGGAACAGGGTAGGGCTTTCTTT.

The chain has TRBV6-5 and TRBJ2-7; 9 bases line up with TRBD1. Germline-derived CDR1 and CDR2 are MNHEY and SVGAGI. The trim removed 5 bases at V and 2 bases at J, leaving 7 bases unmatched. The CDR3 length is 15 residues. Here the CDR3 reads CASSPLGQGPYEQYF. The CDR3, as DNA: TGTGCCAGCAGTCCTTTAGGACAGGGGCCCTACGAGCAGTACTTC.

This clone was counted a single time. This chain joins TRBV25-1 and TRBJ1-2; D call uncertain. The CDR3 loop spans 16 amino acids. Trimming took off 0 bases at V and 3 bases at J, with 14 bases between the two ends. Germline-derived CDR1 and CDR2 are MGHDK and SYGVNS. The chain's CDR3 is CASSEYWESQYYGYTF. The CDR3 bases are TGTGCCAGCAGTGAATATTGGGAGTCTCAATACTATGGCTACACCTTC.

This chain joins TRBV9 and TRBJ2-1, with unresolved D. Trimming stripped 4 bases from V and 0 bases from J, with 14 bases between. The CDR3 extends over 16 amino acids. Looked up from germline, CDR1 is SGDLS and CDR2 is YYNGEE. Written as DNA, the CDR3 is TGTGCCAGCAGCCCCCGGGTTATACCCTCCTACAATGAGCAGTTCTTC. It specifies CASSPRVIPSYNEQFF.

The chain carries TRBV2 and TRBJ2-5; 9 bases align to TRBD1. With 5 bases clipped from V and 5 bases from J, the junction kept 6 bases outside the gene matches. In germline, CDR1 is SNHLY, CDR2 FYNNEI. This CDR3 contains 14 residues. The CDR3 sequence is CASSPGQGGETQYF. The CDR3 coding sequence is TGTGCCAGCAGTCCGGGACAGGGTGGCGAGACCCAGTACTTC.

The chain employs TRBV4-3 and TRBJ2-7, with TRBD2 as a possible D gene (6 bases). Germline loops: CDR1 LGHNA, CDR2 YSLEER. The CDR3 contains 15 residues. Trimming shortened V by 0 bases and J by 0 bases, and 9 bases separated the two germline ends. CDR3 nucleotide sequence: TGCGCCAGCAGCCAAGATAGACTAGTCTCCTACGAGCAGTACTTC. Protein sequence: CASSQDRLVSYEQYF.

On this clone itself: One end of the junction fails to match germline, which may point to a read error. The CDR3 protein is CASSSSSGRNPTDTQYF. CDR3 coding DNA: TGTGCTAGCAGCTCCTCGTCGGGGAGAAACCCCACAGATACGCAGTATTTT. The chain links TRBV7-7 to TRBJ2-3; D may be TRBD2 (5 bases). The CDR3 consists of 17 residues. Germline V gene data show CDR1 as SSHAT and CDR2 as FNYEAQ (reference sequence).

The chain has TRBV9 and TRBJ1-1, with 10 bases that match TRBD1. V dropped 2 bases and J dropped 5; count of bases not matched to a gene: 9. This CDR3 comprises 16 residues. Germline V gives CDR1 SGDLS, CDR2 YYNGEE. The CDR3 nucleotides read TGTGCCAGCAGCGTGGGGGGGACAGGGGTCCGAACTGAAGCTTTCTTT. It yields the protein CASSVGGTGVRTEAFF.

This chain links TRBV2 with TRBJ2-1, with TRBD2 matching 10 bases. Trimming at V came to 6 bases and at J to 4 bases, leaving 3 bases not matched to a gene. The CDR3 runs 14 residues. The germline gives CDR1 SNHLY, CDR2 FYNNEI. The CDR3: CASRMTSGYNEQFF. The CDR3 DNA reads TGTGCCAGCAGAATGACTAGCGGGTACAATGAGCAGTTCTTC. Full variable domain (rest looked up from reference TRBV2 and TRBJ2-1): EPEVTQTPSHQVTQMGQEVILRCVPISNHLYFYWYRQILGQKVEFLVSFYNNEISEKSEIFDDQFSVERPDGSNFTLKIRSTKLEDSAMYFCASRMTSGYNEQFFGPGTRLTVL.

The chain employs TRBV11-2 and TRBJ2-1, with 8 bases fitting TRBD2. In germline, CDR1 is SGHAT, CDR2 FQNNGV. CDR3 size: 14 residues. Losses at the gene ends were 4 bases for V and 9 bases for J; bases not matched to a gene: 8. This chain's CDR3 is CASSSTSEVGEQFF. The CDR3 DNA is TGTGCCAGCAGCTCGACTAGCGAGGTAGGTGAGCAGTTCTTC.

The chain has TRBV5-1 and TRBJ2-5; no definite D call. Germline-derived CDR1 and CDR2 are SGHRS and YFSETQ. V dropped 4 bases and J dropped 3 bases, with 4 bases sitting between them. This CDR3 has 11 amino acids. The CDR3, as DNA: TGCGCCAGCAGCCTAGAAGAGACCCAGTACTTC. It is translated as CASSLEETQYF.

In its sample, this clone was seen once. This chain links TRBV5-1 with TRBJ1-6; D is uncertain. The CDR3 spans 14 residues. Trimming left V 3 bases short and J 5 bases short, with 9 bases between. Germline V gene lookup returns CDR1 SGHRS and CDR2 YFSETQ. CDR3 DNA sequence: TGCGCCAGCAGCTCGGTAAATGATAATTCACCCCTCCACTTT. Protein: CASSSVNDNSPLHF.

The V call is TRBV29-1, the J call TRBJ2-7; tentatively, D is TRBD2 (6 bases). Germline loops: CDR1 SQVTM, CDR2 ANQGSEA. V was cut by 3 bases and J by 2 bases, with 8 bases left in between. The CDR3 loop spans 12 amino acids. The chain's CDR3 is CSVEGLAYEQYF. The CDR3 coding sequence is TGCAGCGTTGAGGGACTGGCCTACGAGCAGTACTTC.

This clone was counted once. The chain links TRBV6-5 to TRBJ2-1, with TRBD2 matching 8 bases. The germline CDR1 and CDR2 sequences are MNHEY and SVGAGI. Losses at the gene ends were 7 bases for V and 5 bases for J; bases not matched to a gene: 7. This CDR3 region has 14 residues. The CDR3, as DNA: TGTGCCAGCACGTTAAGCGGGAGAGACAATGAGCAGTTCTTC. It codes for CASTLSGRDNEQFF.

V is TRBV7-8 and J is TRBJ2-7; TRBD2 matches 11 bases. V shed 0 bases, J shed 6 bases, and the junction held 7 bases outside the gene matches. The CDR3 loop spans 16 amino acids. The germline V gene has CDR1 SGHVS and CDR2 FQNEAQ. The CDR3 DNA reads as TGTGCCAGCAGCTTAGCACTAGCGGGAGTATGGTCCGAGCAGTACTTC. This codes for CASSLALAGVWSEQYF.

Only a few counts were recorded for this clone. The chain is built from TRBV18 and TRBJ1-1; D unclear. The V and J ends lost 2 bases and 9 bases respectively, with 10 bases between them. In germline, CDR1 is KGHSH, CDR2 LQKENI. The CDR3 sequence is 12 residues long. Written as DNA, the CDR3 is TGTGCCAGCTCACCAGGCCAGGTTAAAGCTTTCTTT. Its protein product is CASSPGQVKAFF.

This clone appeared a single time. The V gene is TRBV6-5, the J gene TRBJ2-7, with D perhaps TRBD1 (6 bases). V was cut by 6 bases and J by 2 bases, with 11 bases left in between. Germline V gene sequence: CDR1 MNHEY, CDR2 SVGAGI. This CDR3 is built from 13 residues. CDR3 in DNA: TGTGCCAGCAGACCCGGACAGACCTACGAGCAGTACTTC. Translating it yields CASRPGQTYEQYF.

The rearrangement joins TRBV11-1 to TRBJ1-1; TRBD1 is a possible D gene (5 bases). Germline-derived CDR1 and CDR2 are SGHAT and FQDESV (reference sequence). Trimming shortened V by 0 bases and J by 5 bases, and 13 bases separated the two germline ends. The CDR3 length is 15 residues. DNA for the CDR3: TGTGCCAGCAGCTTAGCGCCGGAAGGGGTGACTGAAGCTTTCTTT. Its translation is CASSLAPEGVTEAFF.

The chain employs TRBV19 and TRBJ2-3, with 7 positions matching TRBD1. The CDR3 has 13 amino acids. The germline gives CDR1 LNHDA, CDR2 SQIVND (reference sequence). Germline trimming cut 4 bases from V and 4 bases from J; bases unmatched to any gene: 2. The CDR3 protein is CASSRQGADTQYF. For the CDR3, the DNA is TGTGCCAGTAGTAGGCAGGGGGCAGATACGCAGTATTTT. The full variable domain, in which reference TRBV19 and TRBJ2-3 provide the parts outside the CDR3, is DGGITQSPKYLFRKEGQNVTLSCEQNLNHDAMYWYRQDPGQGLRLIYYSQIVNDFQKGDIAEGYSVSREKKESFPLTVTSAQKNPTAFYLCASSRQGADTQYFGPGTRLTVL.

The chain has TRBV7-6 and TRBJ2-7, with a tentative D call TRBD2 (5 bases). Germline assignment: CDR1 SGHVS and CDR2 FNYEAQ. The CDR3 has 14 residues. V was clipped by 1 base and J by 2 bases, with 9 bases between them. The CDR3 loop reads CASSLEGLTYEQYF. CDR3 nucleotides: TGTGCCAGCAGCTTAGAAGGACTTACCTACGAGCAGTACTTC. The entire variable domain, with the rest obtained from reference TRBV7-6 and TRBJ2-7, is as follows: GAGVSQSPRYKVTKRGQDVALRCDPISGHVSLYWYRQALGQGPEFLTYFNYEAQQDKSGLPNDRFSAERPEGSISTLTIQRTEQRDSAMYRCASSLEGLTYEQYFGPGTRLTVT.

The chain links TRBV4-1 to TRBJ2-7, with D possibly matching TRBD1 (7 bases). The V gene lost 3 bases and the J gene lost 0 bases, with 15 bases spanning the gap. Germline CDR1 MGHRA, CDR2 YSYEKL. CDR3 length: 16 amino acids. As DNA, the CDR3 is TGCGCCAGCAGCCAGGCCCAGGGGGGCTCCTCCTACGAGCAGTACTTC. It encodes CASSQAQGGSSYEQYF.